A selection of T cell receptor beta chains follows, all from one sample in a study of blood T cell repertoires in COVID-19. Sequencing used immunoSEQ multiplex PCR; TCRdb keeps in-frame clones, though not all of them. The sample holds about 260,000 clones; 70% to 90% are singletons and the top ten take over 1%. The specimen was PBMCs or T cells enriched from blood (not recorded which). These receptors were obtained from a woman between 40 and 55 years old with acute COVID-19. CDR3s include the opening cysteine and the closing phenylalanine or tryptophan. The D gene is left open where the match is weak. Only some rows state a clone size, as once, few, many or a class for expanded clones.

j_call: TRBJ2-5; v_call: TRBV5-1; d_call: .; clone_size: .; cdr3_aa: CASSLGHNQETQYF; cdr3_nt: TGCGCCAGCAGCTTGGGACATAACCAAGAGACCCAGTACTTC
j_call: TRBJ1-5; v_call: TRBV28; d_call: TRBD1; clone_size: .; cdr3_aa: CASIRRDRENQPQHF; cdr3_nt: TGTGCCAGCATAAGAAGGGACAGGGAGAATCAGCCCCAGCATTTT
j_call: TRBJ1-1; v_call: TRBV6-5; d_call: TRBD1; clone_size: .; cdr3_aa: CASSYRTGTGNTEAFF; cdr3_nt: TGTGCCAGCAGTTACCGAACCGGGACAGGGAACACTGAAGCTTTCTTT
j_call: TRBJ2-7; v_call: TRBV6-2/TRBV6-3; d_call: .; clone_size: .; cdr3_aa: CASSYEGESSYGQYF; cdr3_nt: TGTGCCAGCAGTTACGAGGGTGAGAGCTCCTACGGGCAGTACTTC
j_call: TRBJ2-1; v_call: TRBV7-2; d_call: .; clone_size: few; cdr3_aa: CASSFKAESYNEQFF; cdr3_nt: TGTGCCAGCAGCTTTAAAGCGGAGTCCTACAATGAGCAGTTCTTC
j_call: TRBJ2-1; v_call: TRBV7-9; d_call: .; clone_size: .; cdr3_aa: CASSAGGAGSSYNEQFF; cdr3_nt: TGTGCCAGCAGCGCAGGGGGTGCGGGGAGCTCCTACAATGAGCAGTTCTTC
j_call: TRBJ1-3; v_call: TRBV10-3; d_call: .; clone_size: .; cdr3_aa: CAISESGGGQASGNTIYF; cdr3_nt: TGTGCCATCAGTGAGTCAGGAGGAGGGCAGGCTTCGGGAAACACCATATATTTT
j_call: TRBJ1-2; v_call: TRBV7-2; d_call: TRBD1; clone_size: once; cdr3_aa: CASSSYDREGYTF; cdr3_nt: TGTGCCAGCAGCTCCTACGACAGGGAGGGCTACACCTTC
j_call: TRBJ2-1; v_call: TRBV7-9; d_call: .; clone_size: .; cdr3_aa: CASTSGLYNEQFF; cdr3_nt: TGTGCCAGCACCTCAGGCCTTTACAATGAGCAGTTCTTC
j_call: TRBJ1-3; v_call: TRBV28; d_call: .; clone_size: .; cdr3_aa: CASSLGGVNTIYF; cdr3_nt: TGTGCCAGCAGTTTAGGAGGCGTGAACACCATATATTTT
j_call: TRBJ1-2; v_call: TRBV28; d_call: .; clone_size: .; cdr3_aa: CASSSNTGYGYTF; cdr3_nt: TGTGCCAGCAGTTCTAACACAGGGTATGGCTACACCTTC
j_call: TRBJ1-1; v_call: TRBV6-5; d_call: .; clone_size: .; cdr3_aa: CASSLFRGSGTEAFF; cdr3_nt: TGTGCCAGCAGTCTCTTTAGGGGTAGCGGGACTGAAGCTTTCTTT
j_call: TRBJ2-1; v_call: TRBV10-2; d_call: .; clone_size: .; cdr3_aa: CASTSGVYEQFF; cdr3_nt: TGCGCCAGCACCTCTGGAGTTTATGAGCAGTTCTTC
j_call: TRBJ1-1; v_call: TRBV13; d_call: TRBD1; clone_size: .; cdr3_aa: CASSLGRGDTEAFF; cdr3_nt: TGTGCCAGCAGCTTGGGCAGGGGGGATACTGAAGCTTTCTTT
j_call: TRBJ1-4; v_call: TRBV3-1/TRBV3-2; d_call: TRBD1; clone_size: .; cdr3_aa: CASSLQGMDEKLFF; cdr3_nt: TGTGCCAGCAGCCTACAGGGGATGGATGAAAAACTGTTTTTT
j_call: TRBJ2-1; v_call: TRBV25-1; d_call: .; clone_size: .; cdr3_aa: CASSGFYNEQFF; cdr3_nt: TGTGCCAGCAGCGGTTTTTACAATGAGCAGTTCTTC
j_call: TRBJ1-2; v_call: TRBV19; d_call: TRBD1; clone_size: .; cdr3_aa: CASSIDAGRGRSGYTF; cdr3_nt: TGTGCCAGTAGTATAGATGCAGGCAGGGGGCGGTCCGGCTACACCTTC
j_call: TRBJ1-2; v_call: TRBV5-1; d_call: TRBD1; clone_size: .; cdr3_aa: CASSLAAGGDYGYTF; cdr3_nt: TGCGCCAGCAGCTTGGCGGCAGGGGGCGACTATGGCTACACCTTC
j_call: TRBJ2-6; v_call: TRBV28; d_call: TRBD1; clone_size: .; cdr3_aa: CASSPPRQGYGANVLTF; cdr3_nt: TGTGCCAGCAGTCCCCCGCGACAGGGATACGGGGCCAACGTCCTGACTTTC
j_call: TRBJ2-3; v_call: TRBV14; d_call: TRBD2; clone_size: .; cdr3_aa: CASSRTSGNTDTQYF; cdr3_nt: TGTGCCAGCAGCCGGACTAGCGGGAACACAGATACGCAGTATTTT
j_call: TRBJ2-7; v_call: TRBV28; d_call: TRBD1; clone_size: .; cdr3_aa: CASSTRTGDYEQYF; cdr3_nt: TGTGCCAGCTCGACTAGGACAGGGGACTACGAGCAGTACTTC
j_call: TRBJ2-4; v_call: TRBV3-1/TRBV3-2; d_call: .; clone_size: .; cdr3_aa: CASSQAAIRGNIQYF; cdr3_nt: TGTGCCAGCAGCCAAGCGGCGATCCGAGGTAACATTCAGTACTTC
j_call: TRBJ2-5; v_call: TRBV19; d_call: .; clone_size: .; cdr3_aa: CASSDFFETQYF; cdr3_nt: TGTGCCAGTAGTGACTTTTTCGAGACCCAGTACTTC
j_call: TRBJ1-2; v_call: TRBV29-1; d_call: TRBD1; clone_size: .; cdr3_aa: CSVGQGIPLNYGYTF; cdr3_nt: TGCAGCGTCGGACAGGGAATCCCCTTGAACTATGGCTACACCTTC
j_call: TRBJ2-1; v_call: TRBV24-1; d_call: TRBD2; clone_size: .; cdr3_aa: CATSDFERESEQFF; cdr3_nt: TGTGCCACCAGTGATTTTGAGCGGGAAAGTGAGCAGTTCTTC
j_call: TRBJ2-7; v_call: TRBV3-1/TRBV3-2; d_call: .; clone_size: .; cdr3_aa: CASSQDVSGSSEQYF; cdr3_nt: TGTGCCAGCAGCCAAGATGTTTCGGGGAGTTCCGAGCAGTACTTC